The 26 T cell receptor beta chains below all came from one sample that was sequenced in a study of human T cells and chemical hapten exposure. The time point denotes: pre-sensitization, week 0. This sample's treatment: therapeutic diphenylcyclopropenone sensitization with weekly scalp DPC. TCRdb used MiXCR to reprocess the RACE reads, holding one entry per CDR3 protein. The repertoire has roughly 260,000 distinct CDR3 sequences, about 9.4% of them found once; the top ten carry roughly 2.5%. The source was whole blood, collected in connection with sensitization to the hapten diphenylcyclopropenone (DPC). Receptor source: a woman aged 40 to 50 with alopecia areata. Some clones in this sample may be carry-over from other donors' samples.

A few counts support this clonotype. The chain recombines TRBV20-1 with TRBJ1-2, with a possible D match to TRBD1 (6 bases). This CDR3 is 12 amino acids long. V was shortened by 5 bases and J by 1 base, with 8 bases between the two germline ends. Germline V CDR1 and CDR2: DFQATT, SNEGSKA (reference sequence). In DNA, the CDR3 is TGCAGTGCTTGGACAGATAACTATGGCTACACCTTC. Translated: CSAWTDNYGYTF.

The chain carries TRBV24-1 and TRBJ2-3; D gene uncertain. V was clipped by 3 bases and J by 9 bases, with 15 bases between them. Germline CDR1 KGHDR, CDR2 SFDVKD. This CDR3 contains 14 residues. In DNA form, the CDR3 reads TGTGCCACCAGTGATCGTGACTCTCTTGAGACGCAGTATTTT. Its translation: CATSDRDSLETQYF.

The gene calls are TRBV27 and TRBJ2-7; D gene uncertain. The length of the CDR3 is 15 residues. V was clipped by 0 bases and J by 2 bases, with 11 bases between them. CDR1 and CDR2 (germline): MNHEY, SMNVEV (reference sequence). The CDR3 is CASSLSSHGAYEQYF. CDR3 DNA sequence: TGTGCCAGCAGTTTATCGAGTCACGGAGCCTACGAGCAGTACTTC.

The V call is TRBV7-2, the J call TRBJ2-1; perhaps TRBD2 as D (5 bases). The CDR3 spans 16 residues. The germline V gene encodes CDR1 SGHTA and CDR2 FQGNSA. The ends were cut back, 5 bases at V and 8 bases at J, with 22 bases in the middle. CDR3 residues: CASSPFSRTNGDEQFF. The CDR3 DNA sequence: TGTGCCAGCAGCCCGTTCTCGCGAACCAACGGGGATGAGCAGTTCTTC. The full variable domain, in which reference TRBV7-2 and TRBJ2-1 provide the parts outside the CDR3, is GAGVSQSPSNKVTEKGKDVELRCDPISGHTALYWYRQSLGQGLEFLIYFQGNSAPDKSGLPSDRFSAERTGGSVSTLTIQRTQQEDSAVYLCASSPFSRTNGDEQFFGPGTRLTVL.

The sample holds many counts of this clonotype. One end of the junction does not line up with germline, which may come from a read error. The rearrangement uses TRBV6-2 or TRBV6-3 and TRBJ2-1, with a possible D match to TRBD2 (6 bases). Looked up from germline, CDR1 is MNHEY and CDR2 is SVGEGT. The length of the CDR3 is 11 residues. CDR3 loop: CASVNGGERFF. CDR3 coding DNA: TGTGCCAGCGTCAACGGGGGTGAGCGGTTCTTC.

The table lists this clonotype with many counts. The chain carries TRBV6-2 or TRBV6-3 and TRBJ1-5; the match to TRBD1 covers 7 bases. There are 16 residues in the CDR3. V was clipped by 5 bases and J by 2 bases; unmatched bases: 9. Germline V lookup: CDR1 MNHEY, CDR2 SVGEGT. The CDR3 region is CASSREQGPRNQPQHF. CDR3 nucleotides: TGTGCCAGCAGTCGCGAACAGGGGCCCCGCAATCAGCCCCAGCATTTT.

This clonotype was counted between two and nine times. The V gene is TRBV10-3, the J gene TRBJ2-1; TRBD2 is a possible D gene (5 bases). The CDR3 has 11 residues. Germline V gene sequence: CDR1 ENHRY, CDR2 SYGVKD. Trimming removed 7 bases from V and 5 bases from J, with 6 bases in between. The CDR3 region has the DNA TGTGCCATCATGGAGGACAATGAGCAGTTCTTC. Translation: CAIMEDNEQFF.

This clonotype was seen a few times. This chain uses TRBV6-2 or TRBV6-3 with TRBJ2-7, with D possibly being TRBD2 (5 bases). Germline assignment: CDR1 MNHEY and CDR2 SVGEGT. The CDR3 loop spans 14 amino acids. V was cut by 2 bases and J by 7 bases, with 15 bases left in between. CDR3 nucleotide sequence: TGTGCCAGCAGTTACACTTCCCGAACGGGGGAGCAGTACTTC. Translating it yields CASSYTSRTGEQYF.

This clonotype was counted a few times. The genes are TRBV2 and TRBJ1-4, with D maybe TRBD1 (6 bases). Germline V gives CDR1 SNHLY, CDR2 FYNNEI. This CDR3 region has 13 residues. V lost 7 bases and J 8 bases, leaving 14 bases between the germline ends. The CDR3 spells CASMPGAVEKLFF. CDR3 DNA sequence: TGTGCCAGCATGCCGGGGGCCGTGGAAAAACTGTTTTTT.

This clonotype was seen a few times. The chain joins TRBV12-3 or TRBV12-4 to TRBJ2-1, with 8 positions matching TRBD1. Trimming at V came to 5 bases and at J to 10 bases, leaving 13 bases not matched to a gene. The CDR3 contains 15 residues. CDR3 nucleotides: TGTGCCAGCAGTCTAGGACAGGGAATCCTTCAAGAGCAGTTCTTC. Translation gives CASSLGQGILQEQFF.

The chain has TRBV5-1 and TRBJ1-4, with TRBD1 as a possible D gene (6 bases). Trimming removed 1 base from V and 6 bases from J, with 10 bases in between. CDR1 SGHRS and CDR2 YFSETQ come from the germline V gene. The CDR3 sequence is 14 residues long. CDR3 sequence (DNA): TGCGCCAGCAGCTTGTTACAGGGAGATGAAAAACTGTTTTTT. It translates to CASSLLQGDEKLFF. Full variable domain (outside the CDR3, taken from reference TRBV5-1 and TRBJ1-4): KAGVTQTPRYLIKTRGQQVTLSCSPISGHRSVSWYQQTPGQGLQFLFEYFSETQRNKGNFPGRFSGRQFSNSRSEMNVSTLELGDSALYLCASSLLQGDEKLFFGSGTQLSVL.

This clonotype appeared a few times. This chain connects TRBV29-1 to TRBJ2-3; D gene unclear. V dropped 7 bases and J dropped 4 bases, with 6 bases sitting between them. CDR3 size: 10 residues. Germline CDR1 and CDR2: SQVTM and ANQGSEA. This CDR3 reads CSAYPDTQYF. The CDR3 DNA reads as TGCAGCGCATACCCAGATACGCAGTATTTT.

The table lists this clonotype with a few counts. In DNA form, the CDR3 reads TGCAGCGTTCGTGACACCGGGACATCCTACGAGCAGTACTTC. Translating gives CSVRDTGTSYEQYF. V and J are TRBV29-1 and TRBJ2-7, with a weak D call TRBD1 (6 bases). The germline V gene has CDR1 SQVTM and CDR2 ANQGSEA. CDR3 length: 14 amino acids. V lost 5 bases to trimming and J lost 1 base, with 15 bases between them.

This clonotype was detected only a few times. This rearrangement joins TRBV7-2 to TRBJ1-1, with D uncertain. This CDR3 comprises 12 residues. Between the trimmed V and J ends, which lost 7 bases and 11 bases, there was a span of 17 bases. Germline CDR1 SGHTA, CDR2 FQGNSA. The CDR3 here is CASTLTGPEAFF. The CDR3 DNA sequence: TGTGCCAGCACCTTGACCGGGCCAGAGGCTTTCTTT. Complete variable domain (other parts from reference TRBV7-2 and TRBJ1-1): GAGVSQSPSNKVTEKGKDVELRCDPISGHTALYWYRQSLGQGLEFLIYFQGNSAPDKSGLPSDRFSAERTGGSVSTLTIQRTQQEDSAVYLCASTLTGPEAFFGQGTRLTVV.

There are many counts of this clonotype. This chain joins TRBV29-1 and TRBJ1-5; 8 bases line up with TRBD1. Looked up from germline, CDR1 is SQVTM and CDR2 is ANQGSEA. The CDR3 consists of 12 residues. V was clipped by 5 bases and J by 12 bases; unmatched bases: 9. The CDR3 DNA is TGCAGCGTTCAACTGGACAGGGACCGCCAGCATTTT. Protein: CSVQLDRDRQHF.

The CDR3 is CASTITGGGYTF. In DNA form, the CDR3 reads TGTGCCAGCACCATTACAGGGGGCGGCTACACCTTC. The chain joins TRBV27 to TRBJ1-2, with 9 bases identical to TRBD1. V shed 7 bases and J 8 bases; nucleotides not matched to a gene: 5. Germline V gives CDR1 MNHEY, CDR2 SMNVEV (reference sequence). The CDR3 is made up of 12 amino acids.

Many counts were recorded for this clonotype. This rearrangement joins TRBV3-1 to TRBJ2-1; maybe TRBD2 (6 bases). The CDR3 consists of 16 residues. Trimming stripped 0 bases from V and 0 bases from J, with 9 bases between. Per the germline V gene, CDR1 is LGHDT and CDR2 is YNNKEL (reference sequence). The CDR3 sequence: CASSQDLAVSYNEQFF. The CDR3 DNA reads TGTGCCAGCAGCCAAGATTTAGCGGTCTCCTACAATGAGCAGTTCTTC.

Worth noting for this clonotype: One junction end does not reproduce the germline sequence, and a read error may be involved. The chain uses TRBV5-4 and TRBJ2-1; the D gene is possibly TRBD2 (6 bases). Looked up from germline, CDR1 is SGHNT and CDR2 is YYREEE (reference sequence). The CDR3 consists of 12 residues. CDR3 DNA sequence: TGTGCCAGCAGCCCGGGACTCAATGAGCAGCTCTTC. Translating gives CASSPGLNEQLF.

This clonotype has more than one count but fewer than ten. The rearrangement joins TRBV29-1 to TRBJ2-5, with 11 bases identical to TRBD2. In germline, CDR1 is SQVTM, CDR2 ANQGSEA. This CDR3 comprises 16 residues. The J segment lost 5 bases and the V segment lost 7 bases, leaving 15 bases of the junction unmatched. DNA for the CDR3: TGCAGCGGGGGCCAAATAGCGGGAGGGCCGAGGGAGACCCAGTACTTC. This sequence encodes CSGGQIAGGPRETQYF.

The V and J genes are TRBV18 and TRBJ1-1; D uncertain. Trimming cost V 6 bases and J 5 bases, with 10 bases left between them. CDR1 is KGHSH and CDR2 is LQKENI in the germline V gene. CDR3 length: 12 residues. The CDR3 reads CASSPDLTEAFF. The CDR3 DNA sequence: TGTGCCAGCTCGCCCGACCTTACTGAAGCTTTCTTT. Combining the CDR3 with reference TRBV18 and TRBJ1-1 gives the whole variable domain NAGVMQNPRHLVRRRGQEARLRCSPMKGHSHVYWYRQLPEEGLKFMVYLQKENIIDESGMPKERFSAEFPKEGPSILRIQQVVRGDSAAYFCASSPDLTEAFFGQGTRLTVV.

This clonotype has a handful of counts. The chain joins TRBV28 to TRBJ2-1; D not certain. This CDR3 region has 12 residues. Germline values: CDR1 MDHEN, CDR2 SYDVKM. V was trimmed by 1 base and J by 12 bases, leaving 10 bases between them. CDR3 sequence (DNA): TGTGCCAGCAGTTTATCCCTTATTGGGCAGTTCTTC. Its translation is CASSLSLIGQFF.

This chain uses TRBV6-5 with TRBJ2-7; 8 nucleotides match TRBD1. The germline CDR1 and CDR2 sequences are MNHEY and SVGAGI. The V segment lost 6 bases and the J segment 2 bases; nucleotides outside the gene matches: 12. This CDR3 comprises 16 residues. CDR3 nucleotide sequence: TGTGCCAGCAGAGATCCCTACGGACAGGGCCCCTACGAGCAGTACTTC. Amino acid sequence: CASRDPYGQGPYEQYF.

At least ten counts were recorded for this clonotype. The V and J genes are TRBV5-1 and TRBJ2-2, with D uncertain. V was cut by 5 bases and J by 0 bases, with 8 bases left in between. Germline values: CDR1 SGHRS, CDR2 YFSETQ. This CDR3 region has 14 residues. The CDR3 sequence: CASSPAANTGELFF. CDR3 nucleotide sequence: TGCGCCAGCAGTCCAGCCGCGAACACCGGGGAGCTGTTTTTT. Drawing the rest from reference TRBV5-1 and TRBJ2-2, the complete variable domain is KAGVTQTPRYLIKTRGQQVTLSCSPISGHRSVSWYQQTPGQGLQFLFEYFSETQRNKGNFPGRFSGRQFSNSRSEMNVSTLELGDSALYLCASSPAANTGELFFGEGSRLTVL.

This clonotype was found a few times. The CDR3 DNA reads TGTGCCAGCAGCCTTAGACTAGCGGATGAGCAGTTCTTC. It codes for CASSLRLADEQFF. The chain employs TRBV7-6 and TRBJ2-1, with TRBD2 matching over 9 bases. CDR1 and CDR2 (germline): SGHVS, FNYEAQ. The CDR3 has 13 residues. The ends lost 5 bases at V and 8 bases at J; junction bases unmatched: 4.

There are a few counts of this clonotype. The rearrangement joins TRBV9 to TRBJ1-1, with D uncertain. In germline, CDR1 is SGDLS, CDR2 YYNGEE. CDR3 size: 13 residues. With 5 bases removed from V and 1 base from J, the gap between germline ends came to 9 bases. The CDR3, as DNA: TGTGCCAGCAGTCAACAGCCGAACACTGAAGCTTTCTTT. It yields the protein CASSQQPNTEAFF.

This clonotype occurred many times. J is TRBJ1-5 and V is TRBV7-2, with 10 bases lining up with TRBD1. Germline assignment: CDR1 SGHTA and CDR2 FQGNSA. V lost 3 bases, J lost 6 bases, and 11 bases stayed unmatched. The CDR3 totals 17 residues. The CDR3 sequence is CASSLIGTGDSGQPQHF. Written as DNA, the CDR3 is TGTGCCAGCAGCTTGATAGGGACAGGGGATTCGGGTCAGCCCCAGCATTTT.